The 10 T cell receptor beta chains listed next were all sequenced from one sample in a study of T-cell memory formation after mild COVID-19. A single record per CDR3 protein comes from TCRdb applying MiXCR to the 5' RACE reads. This table has fewer than 550,000 distinct CDR3 sequences, around 18% appearing once. The sequencing input was PBMCs or a T cell subset sorted from them (not recorded which). The receptor source for this set is an adult woman who had mild COVID-19 (a few samples of this study predate the infection). Cell type and time point are not known.

This chain uses TRBV4-1 with TRBJ1-1; 7 bases are a match to TRBD1. Germline loops: CDR1 MGHRA, CDR2 YSYEKL. The CDR3 spans 14 residues. Trimming cost V 4 bases and J 6 bases; bases outside gene matches: 8. The DNA of the CDR3 is TGCGCCAGCAGCCCCCTCACAGGGGAGGCTGAAGCTTTCTTT. Translated: CASSPLTGEAEAFF.

This clonotype was seen a few times. The chain links TRBV7-9 to TRBJ1-1, with D possibly matching TRBD1 (5 bases). Trimming took off 5 bases at V and 3 bases at J, with 13 bases between the two ends. Germline values: CDR1 SEHNR, CDR2 FQNEAQ (reference sequence). The CDR3 loop spans 14 amino acids. The CDR3 loop is CASSADSSHTEAFF. CDR3 nucleotides: TGTGCCAGCAGCGCCGACAGCTCCCACACTGAAGCTTTCTTT.

This clonotype showed up just a few times. The V and J genes are TRBV7-6 and TRBJ1-4, with TRBD1 as a possible D gene (6 bases). The CDR3 sequence is 15 residues long. Between the trimmed V and J ends, which lost 5 bases and 5 bases, there was a span of 15 bases. Germline CDR1 reads SGHVS; CDR2 reads FNYEAQ. The CDR3 protein is CASSTNRDENEKLFF. CDR3 nucleotides: TGTGCCAGCAGCACAAACAGGGACGAAAATGAAAAACTGTTTTTT.

The J gene is TRBJ2-7, the V gene TRBV5-6; the D gene is possibly TRBD2 (5 bases). V lost 0 bases and J 3 bases, leaving 13 bases between the germline ends. CDR3 length: 15 amino acids. Germline V gene sequence: CDR1 SGHDT, CDR2 YYEEEE. CDR3 amino acids: CASSLGPGKGYEQYF. Written as DNA, the CDR3 is TGTGCCAGCAGCTTGGGCCCCGGGAAAGGCTACGAGCAGTACTTC.

The chain links TRBV7-6 to TRBJ2-1; the match to TRBD1 covers 11 bases. The CDR3 has 16 residues. Trimming cost V 6 bases and J 7 bases; bases outside gene matches: 11. Germline CDR1 reads SGHVS; CDR2 reads FNYEAQ. CDR3 region: CASSGTGTGGWNEQFF. The CDR3 region has the DNA TGTGCCAGCAGTGGGACCGGGACAGGGGGGTGGAATGAGCAGTTCTTC.

Many counts were recorded for this clonotype. This chain connects TRBV5-1 to TRBJ1-6; D is uncertain. Germline-derived CDR1 and CDR2 are SGHRS and YFSETQ. CDR3 length: 15 residues. Trimming left V 0 bases short and J 6 bases short, with 10 bases between. The CDR3 region is CASSLDSKSNSPLHF. CDR3 coding DNA: TGCGCCAGCAGCTTGGACAGCAAATCTAATTCACCCCTCCACTTT.

The chain uses TRBV6-5 and TRBJ2-7, with 13 bases identical to TRBD2. The CDR3 spans 16 residues. CDR1 is MNHEY and CDR2 is SVGAGI in the germline V gene. V shed 6 bases, J shed 2 bases, and the junction held 7 bases outside the gene matches. CDR3 amino acids: CASSPTGTSGTYEQYF. The CDR3 coding sequence is TGTGCCAGCAGCCCTACCGGGACTAGCGGGACCTACGAGCAGTACTTC.

This clonotype showed up just a few times. CDR3 coding DNA: TGCAGTGCTAGCCTGATGCGTGGCGGGGCCTACAATGAGCAGTTCTTC. Residues: CSASLMRGGAYNEQFF. The rearrangement links TRBV20-1 to TRBJ2-1; the D gene is possibly TRBD2 (6 bases). V was clipped by 3 bases and J by 2 bases, with 17 bases between them. The CDR3 is made up of 16 amino acids. Per the germline V gene, CDR1 is DFQATT and CDR2 is SNEGSKA (reference sequence).

In this sample, this clonotype turned up a few times. The chain has TRBV27 and TRBJ2-1; perhaps TRBD1 as D (5 bases). CDR1 is MNHEY and CDR2 is SMNVEV in the germline V gene (reference sequence). Trimming left V 5 bases short and J 3 bases short, with 14 bases between. This CDR3 region has 15 residues. The CDR3 DNA is TGTGCCAGCAGTAGTGGGGCTGGGCACTACAATGAGCAGTTCTTC. This translates into CASSSGAGHYNEQFF.

In this sample, this clonotype turned up a few times. V and J are TRBV7-8 and TRBJ2-7; D is ambiguous. In germline, CDR1 is SGHVS, CDR2 FQNEAQ. This CDR3 is 14 amino acids long. Trimming pared 2 bases from V and 4 bases from J, leaving 12 bases between. CDR3: CASSLLGRQYEQYF. CDR3 bases: TGTGCCAGCAGCTTACTTGGCAGGCAATACGAGCAGTACTTC.